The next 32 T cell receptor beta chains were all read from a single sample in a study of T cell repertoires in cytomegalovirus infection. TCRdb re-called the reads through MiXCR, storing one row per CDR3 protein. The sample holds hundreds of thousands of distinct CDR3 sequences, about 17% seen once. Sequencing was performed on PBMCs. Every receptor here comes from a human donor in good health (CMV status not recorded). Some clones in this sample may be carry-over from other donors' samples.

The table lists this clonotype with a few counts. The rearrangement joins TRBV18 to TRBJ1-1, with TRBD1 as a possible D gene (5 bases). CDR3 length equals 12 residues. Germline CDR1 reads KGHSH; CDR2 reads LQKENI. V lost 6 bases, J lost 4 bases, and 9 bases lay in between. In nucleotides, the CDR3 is TGTGCCAGCTCCCCGGGACCCACTGAAGCTTTCTTT. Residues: CASSPGPTEAFF.

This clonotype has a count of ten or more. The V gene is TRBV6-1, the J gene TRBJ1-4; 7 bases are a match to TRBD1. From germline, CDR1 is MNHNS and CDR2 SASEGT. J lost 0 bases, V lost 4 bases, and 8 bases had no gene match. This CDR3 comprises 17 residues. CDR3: CASSGPGGKATNEKLFF. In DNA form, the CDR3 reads TGTGCCAGCAGTGGACCAGGGGGGAAGGCAACTAATGAAAAACTGTTTTTT.

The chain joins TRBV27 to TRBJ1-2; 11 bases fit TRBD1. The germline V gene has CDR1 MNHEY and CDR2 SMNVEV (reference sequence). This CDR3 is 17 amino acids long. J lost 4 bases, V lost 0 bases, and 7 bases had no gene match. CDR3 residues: CASSLSGTGGGIYGYTF. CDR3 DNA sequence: TGTGCCAGCAGTTTATCCGGGACAGGGGGTGGGATCTATGGCTACACCTTC.

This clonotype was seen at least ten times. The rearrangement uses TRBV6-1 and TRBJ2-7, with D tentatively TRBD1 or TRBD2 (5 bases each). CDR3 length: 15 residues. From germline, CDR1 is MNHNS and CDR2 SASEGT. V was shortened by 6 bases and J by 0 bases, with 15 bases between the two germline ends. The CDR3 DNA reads TGTGCCAGCAGACAGAACCGGGACCCCTCCTACGAGCAGTACTTC. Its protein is CASRQNRDPSYEQYF.

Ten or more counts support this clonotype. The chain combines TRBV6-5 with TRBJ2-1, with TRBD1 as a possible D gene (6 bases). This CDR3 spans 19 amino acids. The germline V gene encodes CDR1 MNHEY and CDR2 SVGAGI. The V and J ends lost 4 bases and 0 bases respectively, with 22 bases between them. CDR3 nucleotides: TGTGCCAGCAGTTCCGGGACACACGGGCCCGAGAGCTCCTACAATGAGCAGTTCTTC. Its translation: CASSSGTHGPESSYNEQFF.

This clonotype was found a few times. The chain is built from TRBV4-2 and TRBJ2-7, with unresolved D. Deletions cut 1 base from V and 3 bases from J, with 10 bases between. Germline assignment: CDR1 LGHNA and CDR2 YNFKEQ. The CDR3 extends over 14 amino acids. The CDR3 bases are TGTGCCAGCAGCCAAGGACTGCTTCACTACGAGCAGTACTTC. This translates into CASSQGLLHYEQYF.

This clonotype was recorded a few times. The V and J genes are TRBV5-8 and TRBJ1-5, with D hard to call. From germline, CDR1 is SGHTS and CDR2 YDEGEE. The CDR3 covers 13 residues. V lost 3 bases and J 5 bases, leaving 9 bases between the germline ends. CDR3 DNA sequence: TGTGCCAGCAGCTCCGGAAGATATCAGCCCCAGCATTTT. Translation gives CASSSGRYQPQHF.

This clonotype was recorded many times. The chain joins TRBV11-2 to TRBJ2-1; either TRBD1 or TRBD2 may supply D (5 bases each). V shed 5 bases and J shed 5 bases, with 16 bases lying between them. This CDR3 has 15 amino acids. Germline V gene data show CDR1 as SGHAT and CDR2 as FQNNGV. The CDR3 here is CASSLRQIGNNEQFF. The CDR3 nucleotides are TGTGCCAGCAGCCTCAGACAGATCGGGAACAATGAGCAGTTCTTC.

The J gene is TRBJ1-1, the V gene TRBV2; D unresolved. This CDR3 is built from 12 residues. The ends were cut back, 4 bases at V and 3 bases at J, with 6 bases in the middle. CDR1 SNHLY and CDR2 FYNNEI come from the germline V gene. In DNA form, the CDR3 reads TGTGCCAGCAGTGCAAGAGACACTGAAGCTTTCTTT. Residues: CASSARDTEAFF.

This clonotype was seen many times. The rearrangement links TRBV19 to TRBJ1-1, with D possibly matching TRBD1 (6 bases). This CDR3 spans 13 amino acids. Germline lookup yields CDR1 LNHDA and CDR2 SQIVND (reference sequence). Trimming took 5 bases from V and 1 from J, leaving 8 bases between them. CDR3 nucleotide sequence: TGTGCCAGTAGTGACAGGAGGAACACTGAAGCTTTCTTT. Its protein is CASSDRRNTEAFF.

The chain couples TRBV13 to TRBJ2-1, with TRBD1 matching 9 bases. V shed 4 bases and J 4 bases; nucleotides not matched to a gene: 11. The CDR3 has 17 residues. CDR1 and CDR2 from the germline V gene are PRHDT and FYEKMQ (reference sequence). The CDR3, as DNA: TGTGCCAGCAGCTCGACAGGGGGAGATCCCAAATACAATGAGCAGTTCTTC. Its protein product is CASSSTGGDPKYNEQFF.

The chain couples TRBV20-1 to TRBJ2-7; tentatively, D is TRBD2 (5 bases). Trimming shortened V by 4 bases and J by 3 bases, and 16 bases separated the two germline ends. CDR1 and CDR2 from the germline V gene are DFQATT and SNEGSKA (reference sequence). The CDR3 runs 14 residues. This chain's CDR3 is CSANGPSGVYEQYF. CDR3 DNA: TGCAGTGCTAACGGGCCCAGCGGTGTCTACGAGCAGTACTTC.

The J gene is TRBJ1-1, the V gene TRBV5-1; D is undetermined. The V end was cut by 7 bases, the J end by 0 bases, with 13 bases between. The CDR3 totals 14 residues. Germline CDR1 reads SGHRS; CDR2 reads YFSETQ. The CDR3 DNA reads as TGCGCCAGCTCGCGGATGACACTGAACACTGAAGCTTTCTTT. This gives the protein CASSRMTLNTEAFF.

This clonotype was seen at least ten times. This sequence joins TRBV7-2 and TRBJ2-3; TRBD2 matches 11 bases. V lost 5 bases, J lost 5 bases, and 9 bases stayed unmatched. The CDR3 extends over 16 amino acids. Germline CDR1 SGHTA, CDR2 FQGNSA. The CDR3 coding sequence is TGTGCCAGCAGCCCTACTAGCGGGGGTGGGGTAGATACGCAGTATTTT. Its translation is CASSPTSGGGVDTQYF.

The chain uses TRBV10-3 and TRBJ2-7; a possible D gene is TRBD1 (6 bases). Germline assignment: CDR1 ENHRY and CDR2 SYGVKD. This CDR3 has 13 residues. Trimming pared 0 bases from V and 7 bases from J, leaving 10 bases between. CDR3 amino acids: CAISESTGLEQYF. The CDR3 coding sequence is TGTGCCATCAGTGAGTCGACAGGTTTGGAGCAGTACTTC.

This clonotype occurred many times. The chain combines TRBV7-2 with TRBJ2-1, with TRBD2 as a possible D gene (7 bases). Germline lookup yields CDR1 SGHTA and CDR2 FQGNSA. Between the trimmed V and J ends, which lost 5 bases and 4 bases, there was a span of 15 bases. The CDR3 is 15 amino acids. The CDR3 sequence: CASSDLGGGYNEQFF. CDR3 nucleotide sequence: TGTGCCAGCAGCGACCTAGGGGGGGGTTACAATGAGCAGTTCTTC.

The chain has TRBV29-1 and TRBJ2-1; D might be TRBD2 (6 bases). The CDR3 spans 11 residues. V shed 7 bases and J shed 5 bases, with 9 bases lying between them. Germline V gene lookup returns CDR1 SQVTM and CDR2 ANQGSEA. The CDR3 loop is CSAWGDNEQFF. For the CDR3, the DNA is TGCAGCGCTTGGGGGGACAATGAGCAGTTCTTC.

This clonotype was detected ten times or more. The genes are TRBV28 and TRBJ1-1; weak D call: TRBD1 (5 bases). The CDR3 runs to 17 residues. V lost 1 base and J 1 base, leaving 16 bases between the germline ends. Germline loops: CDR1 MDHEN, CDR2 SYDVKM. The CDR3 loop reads CASSLLQERARNTEAFF. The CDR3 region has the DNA TGTGCCAGCAGTTTATTACAGGAGAGGGCACGGAACACTGAAGCTTTCTTT.

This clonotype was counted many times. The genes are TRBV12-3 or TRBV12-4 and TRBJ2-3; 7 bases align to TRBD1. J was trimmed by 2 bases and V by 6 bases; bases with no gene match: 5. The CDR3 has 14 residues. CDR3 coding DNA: TGTGCCAGCAGGGTGACAGGGACCACAGATACGCAGTATTTT. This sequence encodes CASRVTGTTDTQYF.

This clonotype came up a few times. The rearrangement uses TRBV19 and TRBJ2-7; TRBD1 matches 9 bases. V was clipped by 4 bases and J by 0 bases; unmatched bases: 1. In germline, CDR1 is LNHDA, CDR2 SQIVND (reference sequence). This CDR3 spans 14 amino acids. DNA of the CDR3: TGTGCCAGTAGTAGGACAGGGGCCTCCTACGAGCAGTACTTC. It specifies CASSRTGASYEQYF.

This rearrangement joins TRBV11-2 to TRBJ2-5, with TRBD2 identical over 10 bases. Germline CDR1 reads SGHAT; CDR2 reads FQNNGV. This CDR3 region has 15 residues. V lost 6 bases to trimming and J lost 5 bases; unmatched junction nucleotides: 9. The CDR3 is CASRRSGGPGETQYF. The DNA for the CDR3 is TGTGCCAGCAGACGTAGCGGGGGGCCGGGGGAGACCCAGTACTTC. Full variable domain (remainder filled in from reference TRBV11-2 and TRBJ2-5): EAGVAQSPRYKIIEKRQSVAFWCNPISGHATLYWYQQILGQGPKLLIQFQNNGVVDDSQLPKDRFSAERLKGVDSTLKIQPAKLEDSAVYLCASRRSGGPGETQYFGPGTRLLVL.

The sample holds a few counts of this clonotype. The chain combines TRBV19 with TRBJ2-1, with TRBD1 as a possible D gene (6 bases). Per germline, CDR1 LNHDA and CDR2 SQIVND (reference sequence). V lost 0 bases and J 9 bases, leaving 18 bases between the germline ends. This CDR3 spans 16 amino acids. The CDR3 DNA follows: TGTGCCAGTAGTATAGATCGTGCAGGGGAGAGAGGTGAGCAGTTCTTC. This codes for CASSIDRAGERGEQFF.

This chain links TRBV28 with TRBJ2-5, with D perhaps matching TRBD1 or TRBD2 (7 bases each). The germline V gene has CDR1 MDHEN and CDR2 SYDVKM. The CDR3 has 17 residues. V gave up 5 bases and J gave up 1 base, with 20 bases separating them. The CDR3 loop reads CASSPQGGGLRQETQYF. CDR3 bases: TGTGCCAGCAGTCCCCAGGGGGGGGGGCTTCGCCAAGAGACCCAGTACTTC.

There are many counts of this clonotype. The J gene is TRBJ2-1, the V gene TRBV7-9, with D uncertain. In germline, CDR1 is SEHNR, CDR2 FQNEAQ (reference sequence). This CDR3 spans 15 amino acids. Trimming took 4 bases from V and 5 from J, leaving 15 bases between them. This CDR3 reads CASSSTPRLDNEQFF. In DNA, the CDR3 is TGTGCCAGCAGCTCAACCCCCAGGTTGGACAATGAGCAGTTCTTC.

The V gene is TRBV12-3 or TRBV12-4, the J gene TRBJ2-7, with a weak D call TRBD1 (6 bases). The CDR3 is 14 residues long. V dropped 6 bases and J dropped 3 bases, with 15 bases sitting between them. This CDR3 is CASSGLTGIYEQYF. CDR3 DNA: TGTGCCAGCAGCGGACTTACAGGGATCTACGAGCAGTACTTC.

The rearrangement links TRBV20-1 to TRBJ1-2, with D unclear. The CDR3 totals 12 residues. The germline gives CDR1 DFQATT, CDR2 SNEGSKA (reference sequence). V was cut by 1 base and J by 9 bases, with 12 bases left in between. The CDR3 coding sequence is TGCAGTGCTAGAGTTGGCGGTGGTTGCTACACCTTC. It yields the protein CSARVGGGCYTF.

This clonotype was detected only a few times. The CDR3 loop is CASSSGPEDYEQYF. CDR3 in DNA: TGTGCCAGCAGCTCAGGTCCCGAAGACTACGAGCAGTACTTC. The chain uses TRBV11-2 and TRBJ2-7; no clear D. CDR1 is SGHAT, CDR2 FQNNGV, per germline. The V end was cut by 4 bases, the J end by 3 bases, with 13 bases between. The CDR3 sequence is 14 residues long.

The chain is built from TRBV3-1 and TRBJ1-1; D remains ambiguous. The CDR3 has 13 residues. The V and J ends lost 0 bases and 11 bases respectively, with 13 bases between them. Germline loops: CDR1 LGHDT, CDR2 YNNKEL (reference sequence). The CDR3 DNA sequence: TGTGCCAGCAGCCAAGATTTACGGAGCTGGGCTTTCTTT. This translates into CASSQDLRSWAFF.

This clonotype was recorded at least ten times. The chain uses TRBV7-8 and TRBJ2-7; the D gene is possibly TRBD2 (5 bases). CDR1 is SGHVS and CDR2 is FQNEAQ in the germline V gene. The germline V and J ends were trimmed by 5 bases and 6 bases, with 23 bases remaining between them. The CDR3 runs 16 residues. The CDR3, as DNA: TGTGCCAGCAGCCTTGAGGGAAACCACCGGTCCGGCGAGCAGTACTTC. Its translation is CASSLEGNHRSGEQYF.

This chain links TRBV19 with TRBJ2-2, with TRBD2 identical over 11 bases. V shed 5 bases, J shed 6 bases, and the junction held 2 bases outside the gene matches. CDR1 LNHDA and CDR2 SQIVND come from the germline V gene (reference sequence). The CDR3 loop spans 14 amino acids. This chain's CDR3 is CASSLAGGPGELFF. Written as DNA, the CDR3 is TGTGCCAGTAGTTTAGCGGGGGGGCCCGGGGAGCTGTTTTTT.

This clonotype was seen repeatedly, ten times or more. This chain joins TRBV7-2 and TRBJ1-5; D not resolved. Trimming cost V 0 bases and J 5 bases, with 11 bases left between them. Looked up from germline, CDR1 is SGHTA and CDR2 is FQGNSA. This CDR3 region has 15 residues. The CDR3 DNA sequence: TGTGCCAGCAGCTTAGCGCATGGGAGCTATCAGCCCCAGCATTTT. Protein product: CASSLAHGSYQPQHF.

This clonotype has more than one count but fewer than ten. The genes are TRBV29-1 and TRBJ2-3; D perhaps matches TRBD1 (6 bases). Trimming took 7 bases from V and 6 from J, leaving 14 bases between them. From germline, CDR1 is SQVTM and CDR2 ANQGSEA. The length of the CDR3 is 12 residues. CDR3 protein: CSAYRESDTQYF. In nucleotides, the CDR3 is TGCAGCGCCTACAGGGAATCGGATACGCAGTATTTT.